The 13 T cell receptor beta chains below all came from one sample that was sequenced in a study of control samples from healthy donors and cancer patients. The table came from immunoSEQ multiplex PCR; TCRdb's copy has only in-frame clones and leaves some out. The sample yields some 22,000 clones, 85% seen once. Specimen: PBMCs. The receptors come from a man between 60 and 75 years old with head and neck cancer.

The chain joins TRBV19 to TRBJ2-7, with TRBD2 matching over 14 bases. V dropped 7 bases and J dropped 5; count of bases not matched to a gene: 13. The CDR3 sequence is 17 residues long. The germline gives CDR1 LNHDA, CDR2 SQIVND (reference sequence). CDR3 sequence (DNA): TGTGCCAGTATCTACACCGGGACTAGCGGGAGAGTTAACGAGCAGTACGTC. This encodes CASIYTGTSGRVNEQYV.

The chain employs TRBV28 and TRBJ2-1; 14 bases fit TRBD2. The CDR3 has 19 residues. Trimming cost V 4 bases and J 2 bases; bases outside gene matches: 10. Germline CDR1 is MDHEN and CDR2 is SYDVKM. The CDR3 DNA sequence: TGTGCCAGCAGTTCACCGGGACTAGCGGGAGAGGTCCCCTACAATGAGCAGTTCTTC. It codes for CASSSPGLAGEVPYNEQFF.

The chain is built from TRBV10-1 and TRBJ2-5; TRBD2 agrees at 7 bases. Germline lookup yields CDR1 WNHNN and CDR2 SYGVQD (reference sequence). V lost 0 bases and J lost 1; bases outside the gene matches: 5. This CDR3 has 16 amino acids. CDR3 nucleotide sequence: TGCGCCAGCAGTGAGTCGAGGGCGGGAGCCCAAGAGACCCAGTACTTC. This gives the protein CASSESRAGAQETQYF.

This clone was counted once. The rearrangement links TRBV6-6 to TRBJ2-2; possible D gene TRBD2, 6 bases. V was pared by 7 bases and J by 3 bases, with 12 bases between. The germline V gene encodes CDR1 MNHNY and CDR2 SVGAGI (reference sequence). The CDR3 totals 14 residues. The CDR3 loop is CASTLGGDTGELFF. In DNA form, the CDR3 reads TGTGCCAGCACCCTTGGCGGGGACACCGGGGAGCTGTTTTTT.

The chain has TRBV4-2 and TRBJ2-2, with 9 bases fitting TRBD2. V lost 1 base to trimming and J lost 1 base; unmatched junction nucleotides: 7. The CDR3 sequence is 18 residues long. CDR1 and CDR2 from the germline V gene are LGHNA and YNFKEQ. CDR3 in amino acids: CASSQATSTSGNTGELFF. CDR3 DNA: TGTGCCAGCAGCCAAGCCACTTCGACTAGCGGGAACACCGGGGAGCTGTTTTTT.

The rearrangement links TRBV13 to TRBJ2-2; D is ambiguous. CDR1 and CDR2 (germline): PRHDT, FYEKMQ (reference sequence). V lost 3 bases, J lost 5 bases, and 4 bases lay in between. The CDR3 consists of 12 residues. In nucleotides, the CDR3 is TGTGCCAGCAGCTTCGAGACCGGGGAGCTGTTTTTT. Its protein is CASSFETGELFF. The full variable domain, rest sourced from reference TRBV13 and TRBJ2-2, is AAGVIQSPRHLIKEKRETATLKCYPIPRHDTVYWYQQGPGQDPQFLISFYEKMQSDKGSIPDRFSAQQFSDYHSELNMSSLELGDSALYFCASSFETGELFFGEGSRLTVL.

This sequence joins TRBV11-1 and TRBJ1-1, with a possible D match to TRBD1 (5 bases). Trimming pared 0 bases from V and 4 bases from J, leaving 6 bases between. The CDR3 runs to 13 residues. Germline V gene lookup returns CDR1 SGHAT and CDR2 FQDESV (reference sequence). DNA for the CDR3: TGTGCCAGCAGCTTAGCGGGGGGCACTGAAGCTTTCTTT. This translates into CASSLAGGTEAFF.

The chain recombines TRBV5-1 with TRBJ2-5; D is tentatively TRBD1 or TRBD2 (5 bases each). Trimming removed 2 bases at V and 2 bases at J, with 13 bases between. This CDR3 comprises 15 residues. From germline, CDR1 is SGHRS and CDR2 YFSETQ. The CDR3 loop is CASSFLGTEQETQYF. The DNA of the CDR3 is TGCGCCAGCAGCTTCCTCGGGACCGAGCAAGAGACCCAGTACTTC.

Concerning this clone: Germline is not matched at one junction end, which may reflect a read error. The rearrangement uses TRBV5-6 and TRBJ2-5; 7 positions match TRBD1. The CDR3 has 15 residues. From germline, CDR1 is SGHDT and CDR2 YYEEEE. The CDR3 nucleotides read TGTGCCAGCAGTTTGGTGGCAGGGGGAAGAGAGACCCAGTACTTC. Amino acids: CASSLVAGGRETQYF.

The CDR3 sequence is CASSLSTGANTEAFF. Written as DNA, the CDR3 is TGTGCCAGTAGTCTTTCGACAGGGGCCAACACTGAAGCTTTCTTT. The chain is built from TRBV19 and TRBJ1-1; 8 bases map to TRBD1. With V trimmed by 5 bases and J by 2 bases, 7 bases remained unmatched. The CDR3 sequence is 15 residues long. CDR1 and CDR2 from the germline V gene are LNHDA and SQIVND (reference sequence).

Details on this clone: A read error may account for a junction end that differs from germline. This chain joins TRBV4-1 and TRBJ1-6; possible D gene TRBD1, 6 bases. The CDR3 is 15 residues long. Germline assignment: CDR1 MGHRA and CDR2 YSYEKL. CDR3 in amino acids: CASSQGQGMGSPPHF. The CDR3 bases are TGCGCCAGCAGCCAAGGTCAGGGGATGGGGTCACCCCCCCACTTT.

This CDR3 is CASSNQGWANEKLFF. CDR3 coding DNA: TGTGCCAGCAGTAACCAGGGGTGGGCTAATGAAAAACTGTTTTTT. This chain uses TRBV27 with TRBJ1-4, with a tentative D call TRBD1 (6 bases). This CDR3 is built from 15 residues. The germline gives CDR1 MNHEY, CDR2 SMNVEV (reference sequence). V was pared by 5 bases and J by 3 bases, with 13 bases between.

This chain connects TRBV11-1 to TRBJ1-2; a weak D match, TRBD1 (5 bases). Looked up from germline, CDR1 is SGHAT and CDR2 is FQDESV (reference sequence). CDR3 size: 14 residues. Trimming shortened V by 3 bases and J by 5 bases, and 13 bases separated the two germline ends. In nucleotides, the CDR3 is TGTGCCAGCAGCTTTGAGGAGGGGCCTTATGGCTACACCTTC. Its translation is CASSFEEGPYGYTF.